A few counts support the clone carrying this TCR beta chain. What it recognizes is unknown. The data derive from a study of T cell repertoires in cytomegalovirus infection. At the level of the study: Public signatures in TCR beta pointed to CMV infection and matching HLA type.

With 0 bases clipped from V and 2 bases from J, the junction kept 11 bases outside the gene matches. Germline values: CDR1 LGHNT, CDR2 FRNRAP. The length of the CDR3 is 18 residues. TCRdb called the reads again in MiXCR, with one record for every CDR3 protein. The sample lists 250,000 or so distinct CDR3 sequences, 15% to 20% occurring once. Findings and caveats of the study: Pooled public TCR beta family frequency picked out CMV carriers with the relevant HLA.

The sequenced sample was CD8+ T cells from PBMCs. The rearrangement links TRBV12-5 to TRBJ2-7; 9 bases are a match to TRBD1. This receptor was obtained from a human donor in good health (CMV status not recorded). Some clones in this sample may be carry-over from other donors' samples. The CDR3 DNA is TGTGCTAGTGGTTTGGTAATCGCATCGACAGGGGGAACCTACGAGCAGTACTTC. As protein: CASGLVIASTGGTYEQYF.